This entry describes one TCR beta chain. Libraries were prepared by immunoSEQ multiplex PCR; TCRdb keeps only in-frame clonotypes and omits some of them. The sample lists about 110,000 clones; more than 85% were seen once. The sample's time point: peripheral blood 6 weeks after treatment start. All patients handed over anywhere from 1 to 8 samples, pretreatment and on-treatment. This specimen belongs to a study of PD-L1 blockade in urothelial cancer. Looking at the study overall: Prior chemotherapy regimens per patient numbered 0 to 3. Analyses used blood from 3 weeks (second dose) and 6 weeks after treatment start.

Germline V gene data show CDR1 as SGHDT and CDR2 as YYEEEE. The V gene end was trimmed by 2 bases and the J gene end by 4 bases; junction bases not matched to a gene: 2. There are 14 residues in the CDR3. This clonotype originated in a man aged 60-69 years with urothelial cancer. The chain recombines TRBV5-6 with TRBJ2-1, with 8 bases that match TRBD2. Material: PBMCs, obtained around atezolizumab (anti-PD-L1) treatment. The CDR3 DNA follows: TGTGCCAGCAGCTTCCGGGGGGGTTACAATGAGCAGTTCTTC. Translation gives CASSFRGGYNEQFF.